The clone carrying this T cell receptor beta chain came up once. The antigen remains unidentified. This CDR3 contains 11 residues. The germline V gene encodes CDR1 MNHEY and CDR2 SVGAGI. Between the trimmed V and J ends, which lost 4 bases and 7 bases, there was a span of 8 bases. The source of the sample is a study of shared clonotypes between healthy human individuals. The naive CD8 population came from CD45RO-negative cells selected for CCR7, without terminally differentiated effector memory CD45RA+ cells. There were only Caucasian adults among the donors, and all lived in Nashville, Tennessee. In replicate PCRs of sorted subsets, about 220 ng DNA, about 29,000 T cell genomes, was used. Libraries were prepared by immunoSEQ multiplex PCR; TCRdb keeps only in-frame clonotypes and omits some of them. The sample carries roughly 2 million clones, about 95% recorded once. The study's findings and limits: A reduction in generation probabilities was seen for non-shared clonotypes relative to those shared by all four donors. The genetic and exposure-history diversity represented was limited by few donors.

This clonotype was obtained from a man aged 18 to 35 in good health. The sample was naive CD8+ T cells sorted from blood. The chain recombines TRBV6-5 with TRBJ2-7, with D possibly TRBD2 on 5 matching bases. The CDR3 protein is CASSSGLEQYF. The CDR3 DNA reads TGTGCCAGCAGTTCGGGGTTGGAGCAGTACTTC.